Each of the 29 T cell receptor beta chains below was sequenced from the same sample in a study of T cell responses to AZD1222 COVID-19 vaccine. Profiled with immunoSEQ multiplex PCR; TCRdb holds only in-frame clones, not every one. The table has some 170,000 clones, 70% to 90% seen once. The sample was peripheral blood, taken 28 days after the second dose of the MenACWY control vaccine. All receptors come from an adult who received the MenACWY meningococcal vaccine as a control.

This chain connects TRBV27 to TRBJ1-2; 8 bases are shared with TRBD1. With 8 bases clipped from V and 8 bases from J, the junction kept 4 bases outside the gene matches. The germline V gene encodes CDR1 MNHEY and CDR2 SMNVEV (reference sequence). The CDR3 length is 11 residues. The CDR3 region has the DNA TGTGCCAGCTCAGCAGGGGGCGGCTACACCTTC. Translating it yields CASSAGGGYTF.

The genes are TRBV19 and TRBJ2-1; 9 bases are shared with TRBD1. Germline CDR1 reads LNHDA; CDR2 reads SQIVND (reference sequence). Losses at the gene ends were 3 bases for V and 2 bases for J; bases not matched to a gene: 8. The CDR3 is 17 residues long. DNA for the CDR3: TGTGCCAGTAGTATCTACTCCGGGACAGGGACCTACAATGAGCAGTTCTTC. Translating gives CASSIYSGTGTYNEQFF.

This chain's CDR3 is CASSLRGTDTQYF. CDR3 sequence (DNA): TGTGCCAGCAGCTTGAGGGGCACAGATACGCAGTATTTT. The rearrangement joins TRBV11-3 to TRBJ2-3; possibly TRBD2 for D (5 bases). Germline V gene sequence: CDR1 SGHNT, CDR2 YENEEA. V lost 3 bases and J 1 base, leaving 5 bases between the germline ends. The CDR3 runs 13 residues.

This clone has only one observation. This chain joins TRBV27 and TRBJ2-3; no firm D call. Germline values: CDR1 MNHEY, CDR2 SMNVEV (reference sequence). The V gene lost 6 bases and the J gene lost 3 bases, with 4 bases spanning the gap. The CDR3 length is 11 residues. In DNA, the CDR3 is TGTGCCAGCAGAACTACAGATACGCAGTATTTT. This gives the protein CASRTTDTQYF.

This clone came up once. This chain joins TRBV11-3 and TRBJ2-1; 11 bases are a match to TRBD2. CDR1 and CDR2 (germline): SGHNT, YENEEA. J was trimmed by 4 bases and V by 3 bases; bases with no gene match: 5. The CDR3 consists of 16 residues. The CDR3 here is CASSLGTSGGYNEQFF. The CDR3 DNA is TGTGCCAGCAGCTTGGGGACTAGCGGAGGATACAATGAGCAGTTCTTC.

The chain employs TRBV6-2 or TRBV6-3 and TRBJ2-7, with 9 positions matching TRBD1. With 4 bases clipped from V and 7 bases from J, the junction kept 11 bases outside the gene matches. Germline V gene lookup returns CDR1 MNHEY and CDR2 SVGEGT. The CDR3 is 15 residues long. This CDR3 is CASSLTGTGIREQYF. In DNA, the CDR3 is TGTGCCAGCAGTTTAACCGGGACAGGGATACGAGAGCAGTACTTC.

This clone showed up just once. The chain recombines TRBV7-2 with TRBJ1-3; tentative D call: TRBD1 (6 bases). V was cut by 0 bases and J by 3 bases, with 24 bases left in between. CDR3 length: 20 amino acids. CDR1 SGHTA and CDR2 FQGNSA come from the germline V gene. CDR3 coding DNA: TGTGCCAGCAGCTTAGCTTCCTCGACAGCGCCATTAGGGGGTGGAAACACCATATATTTT. Its protein is CASSLASSTAPLGGGNTIYF.

This clone has just one count. V and J are TRBV27 and TRBJ1-5; D may be TRBD1 (5 bases). Germline V gene sequence: CDR1 MNHEY, CDR2 SMNVEV (reference sequence). The CDR3 is 17 amino acids. With 7 bases removed from V and 15 bases from J, the gap between germline ends came to 34 bases. The CDR3 spells CASTRFPPVGREGRWHF. As DNA, the CDR3 is TGTGCCAGCACCCGATTCCCTCCCGTGGGAAGGGAGGGGAGGTGGCATTTT.

The chain joins TRBV28 to TRBJ2-2; D not certain. The CDR3 is 13 residues long. Per the germline V gene, CDR1 is MDHEN and CDR2 is SYDVKM. V gave up 6 bases and J gave up 6 bases, with 11 bases separating them. Here the CDR3 DNA reads TGTGCCAGCAGCCCTTTACCTGCCGGGGAGCTGTTTTTT. It specifies CASSPLPAGELFF.

The chain combines TRBV28 with TRBJ2-5; D call uncertain. Germline-derived CDR1 and CDR2 are MDHEN and SYDVKM. V was clipped by 1 base and J by 1 base, with 7 bases between them. The CDR3 covers 14 residues. CDR3 in amino acids: CASSLSGVQETQYF. The CDR3 DNA is TGTGCCAGCAGTTTATCAGGAGTCCAAGAGACCCAGTACTTC.

The rearrangement uses TRBV6-5 and TRBJ1-3, with 7 bases that match TRBD1. V gave up 6 bases and J gave up 5 bases; unmatched junction bases: 7. Germline lookup yields CDR1 MNHEY and CDR2 SVGAGI. This CDR3 is 14 amino acids long. CDR3 sequence (DNA): TGTGCCAGCAGACAGGGGCCGGTCAGAAACACCATATATTTT. It specifies CASRQGPVRNTIYF.

The CDR3 DNA reads as TGCGCCAGCAGCGCCCCGGACAGGGCATTCCGGGGAGACCAAGAGACCCAGTACTTC. Translated: CASSAPDRAFRGDQETQYF. V gene TRBV5-1 combines with J gene TRBJ2-5; TRBD1 matches 8 bases. CDR3 length equals 19 residues. Germline V lookup: CDR1 SGHRS, CDR2 YFSETQ. With 4 bases clipped from V and 0 bases from J, the junction kept 17 bases outside the gene matches.

The genes are TRBV19 and TRBJ2-2, with D possibly being TRBD2 (6 bases). V was pared by 3 bases and J by 3 bases, with 17 bases between. Looked up from germline, CDR1 is LNHDA and CDR2 is SQIVND (reference sequence). CDR3 length: 17 amino acids. The CDR3 spells CASSILVAGRDTGELFF. Here the CDR3 DNA reads TGTGCCAGTAGTATTTTAGTTGCCGGGAGAGACACCGGGGAGCTGTTTTTT. Supplemented by reference TRBV19 and TRBJ2-2, the full variable domain reads DGGITQSPKYLFRKEGQNVTLSCEQNLNHDAMYWYRQDPGQGLRLIYYSQIVNDFQKGDIAEGYSVSREKKESFPLTVTSAQKNPTAFYLCASSILVAGRDTGELFFGEGSRLTVL.

The chain has TRBV7-9 and TRBJ2-4; D unclear. Germline CDR1 reads SEHNR; CDR2 reads FQNEAQ (reference sequence). V was shortened by 4 bases and J by 0 bases, with 10 bases between the two germline ends. CDR3 length: 15 amino acids. The CDR3 DNA is TGTGCCAGCAGCTATCAGGTTCTAGCCAAAAACATTCAGTACTTC. This translates into CASSYQVLAKNIQYF.

The rearrangement joins TRBV3-1 (or the pseudogene TRBV3-2) to TRBJ1-2, with TRBD1 matching 11 bases. The trim removed 0 bases at V and 8 bases at J, leaving 5 bases unmatched. This CDR3 has 15 amino acids. Germline V gene sequence: CDR1 LGHDT, CDR2 YNNKEL (reference sequence). This CDR3 is CASSQEGQGAGGYTF. The CDR3 DNA is TGTGCCAGCAGCCAAGAAGGACAGGGGGCGGGAGGCTACACCTTC.

The V call is TRBV19, the J call TRBJ1-5; maybe TRBD1 (6 bases). With 7 bases removed from V and 0 bases from J, the gap between germline ends came to 10 bases. Germline assignment: CDR1 LNHDA and CDR2 SQIVND (reference sequence). The CDR3 length is 14 residues. For the CDR3, the DNA is TGTGCCAGTAACGGACAGTATAGCAATCAGCCCCAGCATTTT. This gives the protein CASNGQYSNQPQHF.

This rearrangement joins TRBV19 to TRBJ2-7, with D perhaps matching TRBD1 (6 bases). Germline V gene data show CDR1 as LNHDA and CDR2 as SQIVND (reference sequence). CDR3 length equals 13 residues. V was pared by 5 bases and J by 0 bases, with 8 bases between. The CDR3 spells CASSQGHSYEQYF. The DNA for the CDR3 is TGTGCCAGTAGTCAGGGGCACTCCTACGAGCAGTACTTC.

The V gene is TRBV3-1 (or the pseudogene TRBV3-2), the J gene TRBJ1-1, with unresolved D. Germline CDR1 LGHDT, CDR2 YNNKEL (reference sequence). The V and J ends lost 4 bases and 0 bases respectively, with 15 bases between them. The length of the CDR3 is 16 residues. The CDR3: CASSLSPTLVNTEAFF. The CDR3 nucleotides are TGTGCCAGCAGCCTCTCCCCTACCCTGGTGAACACTGAAGCTTTCTTT.

The chain joins TRBV30 to TRBJ2-7; 7 nucleotides line up with TRBD1. The V gene's germline CDR1 is GTSNPN and CDR2 SVGIG (reference sequence). J gave up 6 bases and V 1 base, and 6 bases lay outside the gene matches. The CDR3 totals 13 residues. The CDR3 here is CAWSGQGVSEQYF. CDR3 bases: TGTGCCTGGAGTGGCCAGGGGGTCTCCGAGCAGTACTTC.

The gene calls are TRBV5-4 and TRBJ2-1; D could derive from TRBD1 or TRBD2 (6 bases each). There are 15 residues in the CDR3. Germline-derived CDR1 and CDR2 are SGHNT and YYREEE (reference sequence). In DNA, the CDR3 is TGTGCAATAACCCGGAGGGGGAGTCTCTACAATGAGCAGTTCTTC. It codes for CAITRRGSLYNEQFF. Using reference TRBV5-4 and TRBJ2-1 for the parts outside the CDR3, the full variable domain is ETGVTQSPTHLIKTRGQQVTLRCSSQSGHNTVSWYQQALGQGPQFIFQYYREEENGRGNFPPRFSGLQFPNYSSELNVNALELDDSALYLCAITRRGSLYNEQFFGPGTRLTVL.

The chain has TRBV20-1 and TRBJ1-2, with D possibly being TRBD1 (5 bases). The CDR3 spans 13 residues. V dropped 3 bases and J dropped 0 bases, with 8 bases sitting between them. Germline CDR1 is DFQATT and CDR2 is SNEGSKA (reference sequence). The CDR3 DNA reads TGCAGTGCTAGTTCGACAGCTAACTATGGCTACACCTTC. This gives the protein CSASSTANYGYTF.

This chain links TRBV18 with TRBJ2-2; D gene uncertain. The V gene's germline CDR1 is KGHSH and CDR2 LQKENI. CDR3 length equals 16 residues. Trimming took off 3 bases at V and 0 bases at J, with 11 bases between the two ends. The CDR3: CASSPQGRSNTGELFF. Here the CDR3 DNA reads TGTGCCAGCTCACCCCAAGGACGCTCGAACACCGGGGAGCTGTTTTTT.

This clone was seen once. This sequence joins TRBV28 and TRBJ1-1, with a weak D call TRBD1 (6 bases). The CDR3 is 14 residues long. V gave up 5 bases and J gave up 2 bases, with 12 bases separating them. Looked up from germline, CDR1 is MDHEN and CDR2 is SYDVKM. The CDR3 spells CASSKPGHNTEAFF. In DNA, the CDR3 is TGTGCCAGCAGTAAACCGGGACATAACACTGAAGCTTTCTTT.

This clone occurred once. The V gene is TRBV5-4, the J gene TRBJ2-5; D possibly corresponds to TRBD1 (5 bases). Germline values: CDR1 SGHNT, CDR2 YYREEE (reference sequence). V was trimmed by 2 bases and J by 1 base, leaving 12 bases between them. The CDR3 contains 15 residues. The CDR3 here is CASSFSLTVQETQYF. The CDR3 DNA follows: TGTGCCAGCAGCTTCAGTCTGACAGTCCAAGAGACCCAGTACTTC.

CDR3 coding DNA: TGTGCCAGCACCCCGGGCCTCGGACGAAAGGAAAAACTGTTTTTT. Protein: CASTPGLGRKEKLFF. This sequence joins TRBV6-5 and TRBJ1-4; no reliable D call. The CDR3 contains 15 residues. The germline V gene has CDR1 MNHEY and CDR2 SVGAGI. With 7 bases removed from V and 8 bases from J, the gap between germline ends came to 20 bases.

J is TRBJ2-7 and V is TRBV9; possible D gene TRBD2, 6 bases. CDR3 size: 16 residues. Germline V CDR1 and CDR2: SGDLS, YYNGEE. V lost 3 bases and J 3 bases, leaving 19 bases between the germline ends. In nucleotides, the CDR3 is TGTGCCAGCAGCGCTCCCCCCCCGGCGGGGAACTACGAGCAGTACTTC. It is translated as CASSAPPPAGNYEQYF.

This clone showed up just a few times. This sequence joins TRBV28 and TRBJ2-3, with 13 positions matching TRBD2. CDR1 and CDR2 (germline): MDHEN, SYDVKM. The CDR3 runs 15 residues. J gave up 4 bases and V 5 bases, and 3 bases lay outside the gene matches. CDR3 region: CASSTSGRVPDTQYF. As DNA, the CDR3 is TGTGCCAGCAGTACTAGCGGGAGGGTACCAGATACGCAGTATTTT. Looking up the rest from reference TRBV28 and TRBJ2-3 gives the full variable domain: DVKVTQSSRYLVKRTGEKVFLECVQDMDHENMFWYRQDPGLGLRLIYFSYDVKMKEKGDIPEGYSVSREKKERFSLILESASTNQTSMYLCASSTSGRVPDTQYFGPGTRLTVL.

This chain connects TRBV5-4 to TRBJ2-7; D remains ambiguous. The CDR3 totals 14 residues. Germline V gene data show CDR1 as SGHNT and CDR2 as YYREEE (reference sequence). With 4 bases removed from V and 1 base from J, the gap between germline ends came to 12 bases. CDR3 sequence: CASSAKHRSYEQYF. CDR3 nucleotides: TGTGCCAGCAGCGCCAAGCACAGATCCTACGAGCAGTACTTC.

V gene TRBV28 combines with J gene TRBJ2-5; TRBD2 matches 14 bases. There are 15 residues in the CDR3. Germline assignment: CDR1 MDHEN and CDR2 SYDVKM. The J segment lost 5 bases and the V segment lost 8 bases, leaving 7 bases of the junction unmatched. The CDR3 reads CASAGLAGAEETQYF. DNA for the CDR3: TGTGCCAGCGCGGGACTAGCGGGAGCAGAGGAGACCCAGTACTTC.